Below, one T cell receptor beta chain is given with its context. V lost 4 bases to trimming and J lost 5 bases, with 14 bases between them. CDR3 length: 13 amino acids. Per the germline V gene, CDR1 is GTSNPN and CDR2 is SVGIG (reference sequence). Using its own MiXCR run on the RT-PCR reads, TCRdb lists one record per CDR3 protein. The table records hundreds of thousands of distinct CDR3 sequences, approximately 15% of them present only once. The origin of this receptor is a female donor in good health, serving as a healthy control. The sequenced sample consisted of memory CD4+ T cells from blood. The chain combines TRBV30 with TRBJ1-1; D possibly corresponds to TRBD1 (6 bases). CDR3 sequence: CAWNQQRGTEAFF. The CDR3 nucleotides read TGTGCCTGGAACCAACAGAGGGGGACTGAAGCTTTCTTT.